This paragraph covers one TCR beta chain sequence. This sample is part of a study of shared clonotypes between healthy human individuals. CDR1 and CDR2 from the germline V gene are MNHEY and SVGAGI. Trimming left V 8 bases short and J 8 bases short, with 10 bases between. The CDR3 spans 11 residues. Data came from immunoSEQ multiplex PCR; TCRdb stores just in-frame clones and leaves some out. The sample yields roughly 1,500,000 clones, approximately 98.5% seen once. V and J are TRBV6-5 and TRBJ2-1; possible D gene TRBD1, 5 bases. Sequencing was performed on naive CD4+ T cells sorted from blood. Subset specified: CD45RA+ positively selected. This receptor was identified in a man aged 30-40 years in good health. CDR3 DNA: TGTGCCAGCGGAACAGGCTATGAGCAGTTCTTC. This translates into CASGTGYEQFF.